A single sample gave rise to the 27 T cell receptor beta chains below, sequenced in a study of PD-1 blockade in mismatch repair-deficient tumors. Some clones are missing from TCRdb's copy, which holds only in-frame ones; the method was immunoSEQ multiplex PCR. Here the sample spans over 100,000 clones, around three quarters being singletons. Sequences were derived from peripheral blood, sampled about 60 weeks after starting pembrolizumab. The receptor set was obtained from an adult with mismatch repair-deficient cancer.

This rearrangement joins TRBV15 to TRBJ2-3, with TRBD2 identical over 7 bases. Unmatched junction bases numbered 15, after V lost 1 base and J lost 8 bases. Germline CDR1 and CDR2: LNHNV and YYDKDF (reference sequence). The CDR3 has 17 residues. This CDR3 is CATSRVDSGREVVTQYF. The DNA for the CDR3 is TGTGCCACCAGCAGAGTCGATAGCGGGCGAGAGGTGGTTACGCAGTATTTT.

The rearrangement joins TRBV7-2 to TRBJ2-6, with unresolved D. CDR1 SGHTA and CDR2 FQGNSA come from the germline V gene. Deletions cut 2 bases from V and 0 bases from J, with 11 bases between. The CDR3 is made up of 17 amino acids. The CDR3: CASSLLAPHSGANVLTF. For the CDR3, the DNA is TGTGCCAGCAGCTTATTGGCGCCACACTCTGGGGCCAACGTCCTGACTTTC.

V and J are TRBV7-6 and TRBJ2-5; D call uncertain. The CDR3 runs 12 residues. V was cut by 1 base and J by 5 bases, with 5 bases left in between. Germline CDR1 is SGHVS and CDR2 is FNYEAQ. The CDR3: CASSLGQETQYF. The CDR3 bases are TGTGCCAGCAGCTTAGGGCAGGAGACCCAGTACTTC. The full variable domain, rest sourced from reference TRBV7-6 and TRBJ2-5, is GAGVSQSPRYKVTKRGQDVALRCDPISGHVSLYWYRQALGQGPEFLTYFNYEAQQDKSGLPNDRFSAERPEGSISTLTIQRTEQRDSAMYRCASSLGQETQYFGPGTRLLVL.

The chain couples TRBV5-8 to TRBJ2-1; D not resolved. The CDR3 is made up of 13 amino acids. The germline V gene has CDR1 SGHTS and CDR2 YDEGEE. V was trimmed by 4 bases and J by 4 bases, leaving 9 bases between them. CDR3: CASSPRVYNEQFF. Written as DNA, the CDR3 is TGTGCCAGCAGCCCCCGGGTTTACAATGAGCAGTTCTTC. Combining the CDR3 with reference TRBV5-8 and TRBJ2-1 gives the whole variable domain EAGVTQSPTHLIKTRGQQATLRCSPISGHTSVYWYQQALGLGLQFLLWYDEGEERNRGNFPPRFSGRQFPNYSSELNVNALELEDSALYLCASSPRVYNEQFFGPGTRLTVL.

CDR3 DNA: TGTGCCAGCAGGGTTGGGCAGGGCCTTAATGAAAAACTGTTTTTT. This sequence encodes CASRVGQGLNEKLFF. This chain links TRBV6-1 with TRBJ1-4, with a tentative D call TRBD1 (5 bases). Germline CDR1 is MNHNS and CDR2 is SASEGT. CDR3 length: 15 residues. V lost 6 bases, J lost 4 bases, and 15 bases lay in between.

V and J are TRBV7-3 and TRBJ2-7, with 11 bases fitting TRBD2. CDR1 is SGHTA and CDR2 is FQGTGA in the germline V gene. The J segment lost 4 bases and the V segment lost 2 bases, leaving 1 base of the junction unmatched. CDR3 size: 14 residues. CDR3 in DNA: TGTGCCAGCAGCTTACTAGCGGGAGGTTACGAGCAGTACTTC. Amino acids: CASSLLAGGYEQYF.

The genes are TRBV29-1 and TRBJ1-2; TRBD1 matches at 7 bases. Germline loops: CDR1 SQVTM, CDR2 ANQGSEA. The CDR3 runs 13 residues. V lost 2 bases and J lost 1; bases outside the gene matches: 1. The CDR3: CSVETGDNYGYTF. Written as DNA, the CDR3 is TGCAGCGTTGAAACAGGGGATAACTATGGCTACACCTTC. Looking up the rest from reference TRBV29-1 and TRBJ1-2 gives the full variable domain: SAVISQKPSRDICQRGTSLTIQCQVDSQVTMMFWYRQQPGQSLTLIATANQGSEATYESGFVIDKFPISRPNLTFSTLTVSNMSPEDSSIYLCSVETGDNYGYTFGSGTRLTVV.

The chain couples TRBV13 to TRBJ1-2; 8 nucleotides line up with TRBD1. V gave up 2 bases and J gave up 7 bases; unmatched junction bases: 6. The CDR3 loop spans 14 amino acids. Germline V gene data show CDR1 as PRHDT and CDR2 as FYEKMQ (reference sequence). Written as DNA, the CDR3 is TGTGCCAGCAGCTTATTTGGACAGGGAAGTGGCTACACCTTC. It is translated as CASSLFGQGSGYTF.

V gene TRBV9 combines with J gene TRBJ1-1; no firm D call. CDR3 length equals 16 residues. With 4 bases removed from V and 3 bases from J, the gap between germline ends came to 19 bases. Germline V CDR1 and CDR2: SGDLS, YYNGEE. CDR3 nucleotides: TGTGCCAGCAGCCCACGACCGGATAGCGGCTACACTGAAGCTTTCTTT. Protein sequence: CASSPRPDSGYTEAFF. Full variable domain (outside the CDR3, taken from reference TRBV9 and TRBJ1-1): DSGVTQTPKHLITATGQRVTLRCSPRSGDLSVYWYQQSLDQGLQFLIQYYNGEERAKGNILERFSAQQFPDLHSELNLSSLELGDSALYFCASSPRPDSGYTEAFFGQGTRLTVV.

V and J are TRBV2 and TRBJ1-5; a possible D gene is TRBD1 (5 bases). The CDR3 has 15 residues. CDR1 and CDR2 (germline): SNHLY, FYNNEI. The ends were cut back, 5 bases at V and 0 bases at J, with 11 bases in the middle. DNA for the CDR3: TGTGCCAGCAGTTGGGGACGGAATAGCAATCAGCCCCAGCATTTT. It codes for CASSWGRNSNQPQHF.

The CDR3 DNA reads as TGTGCCAGCAGCTTCGCAGCGGGGCCCTACAATGAGCAGTTCTTC. It codes for CASSFAAGPYNEQFF. V usage is TRBV11-3 and J usage is TRBJ2-1, with 7 positions matching TRBD2. The germline V gene has CDR1 SGHNT and CDR2 YENEEA. The CDR3 contains 15 residues. After removal of 3 bases from V and 2 bases from J, the junction contained 4 bases not matched to a gene.

This chain joins TRBV30 and TRBJ2-5; 8 positions match TRBD2. Germline CDR1 and CDR2: GTSNPN and SVGIG (reference sequence). With V trimmed by 3 bases and J by 5 bases, 14 bases remained unmatched. The CDR3 is 16 amino acids. CDR3 amino acids: CAWSELAVLVGETQYF. The CDR3 nucleotides read TGTGCCTGGAGCGAACTAGCGGTACTAGTCGGCGAGACCCAGTACTTC.

The V gene is TRBV5-1, the J gene TRBJ2-3; a possible D gene is TRBD2 (5 bases). This CDR3 has 16 amino acids. Germline CDR1 and CDR2: SGHRS and YFSETQ. The germline V and J ends were trimmed by 2 bases and 1 base, with 14 bases remaining between them. CDR3 in amino acids: CASSFRWEFGTDTQYF. For the CDR3, the DNA is TGCGCCAGCAGCTTTCGGTGGGAGTTCGGCACAGATACGCAGTATTTT.

V is TRBV5-5 and J is TRBJ2-5, with 9 bases aligning to TRBD1. V lost 4 bases and J lost 5; bases outside the gene matches: 6. CDR1 is SGHKS and CDR2 is YYEKEE in the germline V gene (reference sequence). This CDR3 has 14 residues. CDR3 protein: CASSLTGGLETQYF. CDR3 nucleotide sequence: TGTGCCAGCAGCCTAACAGGGGGCCTTGAGACCCAGTACTTC. Full variable domain (outside the CDR3, taken from reference TRBV5-5 and TRBJ2-5): DAGVTQSPTHLIKTRGQQVTLRCSPISGHKSVSWYQQVLGQGPQFIFQYYEKEERGRGNFPDRFSARQFPNYSSELNVNALLLGDSALYLCASSLTGGLETQYFGPGTRLLVL.

This chain links TRBV14 with TRBJ2-7, with D possibly matching TRBD1 (6 bases). CDR3 size: 14 residues. The V gene lost 4 bases and the J gene lost 0 bases, with 10 bases spanning the gap. CDR1 is SGHDN and CDR2 is FVKESK in the germline V gene. CDR3 nucleotide sequence: TGTGCCAGCAGCCCCAGGGGATACTCCTACGAGCAGTACTTC. It codes for CASSPRGYSYEQYF.

CDR3 region: CASDNGGNTEAFF. The DNA of the CDR3 is TGTGCCAGCGATAACGGGGGAAACACTGAAGCTTTCTTT. The rearrangement uses TRBV18 and TRBJ1-1; tentative D call: TRBD1 (5 bases). The CDR3 loop spans 13 amino acids. The V gene's germline CDR1 is KGHSH and CDR2 LQKENI. V gave up 8 bases and J gave up 2 bases, with 12 bases separating them.

The rearrangement uses TRBV4-3 and TRBJ2-2, with TRBD2 as a possible D gene (6 bases). Trimming stripped 3 bases from V and 1 base from J, with 9 bases between. This CDR3 is built from 15 residues. Germline assignment: CDR1 LGHNA and CDR2 YSLEER. The CDR3 bases are TGCGCCAGCAGCCACTTAGCGGAGAACACCGGGGAGCTGTTTTTT. As protein: CASSHLAENTGELFF.

The V call is TRBV10-3, the J call TRBJ2-1, with 16 positions matching TRBD2. Germline V gene sequence: CDR1 ENHRY, CDR2 SYGVKD. Trimming removed 7 bases from V and 5 bases from J; junction bases left unmatched: 17. This CDR3 contains 20 residues. The CDR3: CAITLRPGTSGRAKDNEQFF. The CDR3 region has the DNA TGTGCCATCACCCTTCGCCCCGGGACTAGCGGGAGGGCCAAGGACAATGAGCAGTTCTTC.

The V gene is TRBV6-1, the J gene TRBJ2-7; 14 nucleotides agree with TRBD2. CDR3 length: 15 residues. Germline V gene sequence: CDR1 MNHNS, CDR2 SASEGT. V trimming: 4 bases; J trimming: 7 bases; junction bases outside the gene matches: 6. The CDR3 reads CASSGEGLAGAEQYF. CDR3 coding DNA: TGTGCCAGCAGTGGGGAGGGACTAGCGGGGGCGGAGCAGTACTTC.

The gene calls are TRBV18 and TRBJ2-5; TRBD2 matches at 9 bases. The CDR3 has 15 residues. Germline CDR1 and CDR2: KGHSH and LQKENI. With V trimmed by 1 base and J by 2 bases, 2 bases remained unmatched. The CDR3 DNA sequence: TGTGCCAGCTCACCACTAGCGGGGGAACAAGAGACCCAGTACTTC. Translating it yields CASSPLAGEQETQYF.

The J gene is TRBJ1-3, the V gene TRBV2; D gene unclear. CDR3 size: 15 residues. V dropped 6 bases and J dropped 0 bases, with 12 bases sitting between them. Germline CDR1 and CDR2: SNHLY and FYNNEI. CDR3 amino acids: CASSPTRSSGNTIYF. The CDR3 bases are TGTGCCAGCAGCCCCACAAGGAGCTCTGGAAACACCATATATTTT.

The chain couples TRBV12-5 to TRBJ2-1; 8 bases line up with TRBD1. Germline V gene sequence: CDR1 LGHNT, CDR2 FRNRAP. The V segment lost 1 base and the J segment 2 bases; nucleotides outside the gene matches: 7. CDR3 length: 17 amino acids. The CDR3 region is CASGLESGQGPYNEQFF. The CDR3 bases are TGTGCTAGTGGTTTGGAATCCGGACAGGGCCCCTACAATGAGCAGTTCTTC.

The rearrangement joins TRBV9 to TRBJ2-1, with D perhaps TRBD1 (6 bases). From germline, CDR1 is SGDLS and CDR2 YYNGEE. This CDR3 contains 14 residues. Trimming pared 3 bases from V and 4 bases from J, leaving 11 bases between. CDR3 coding DNA: TGTGCCAGCAGCGCGATACAGGGATACAATGAGCAGTTCTTC. This encodes CASSAIQGYNEQFF.

V usage is TRBV7-2 and J usage is TRBJ2-1; 7 nucleotides line up with TRBD2. The V segment lost 3 bases and the J segment 9 bases; nucleotides outside the gene matches: 5. The germline V gene encodes CDR1 SGHTA and CDR2 FQGNSA. The CDR3 contains 13 residues. The CDR3 DNA follows: TGTGCCAGCAGCTTTGGCGGGAGAGTTGAGCAGTTCTTC. It translates to CASSFGGRVEQFF.

The rearrangement uses TRBV10-3 and TRBJ2-7; possible D gene TRBD1, 5 bases. V was trimmed by 8 bases and J by 4 bases, leaving 15 bases between them. Germline V gene sequence: CDR1 ENHRY, CDR2 SYGVKD. The CDR3 is 13 amino acids. The CDR3 region has the DNA TGTGCCATCCTGAAGGGGCAATCTTACGAGCAGTACTTC. This codes for CAILKGQSYEQYF.

The J gene is TRBJ2-1, the V gene TRBV4-1; D unresolved. The V end was cut by 4 bases, the J end by 4 bases, with 14 bases between. Germline CDR1 is MGHRA and CDR2 is YSYEKL. This CDR3 comprises 15 residues. The CDR3 DNA follows: TGCGCCAGCAGCCGTATCCTGGACGGATACAATGAGCAGTTCTTC. Its translation: CASSRILDGYNEQFF.

The chain uses TRBV14 and TRBJ1-1; a weak D match, TRBD1 (5 bases). The CDR3 totals 17 residues. Trimming left V 4 bases short and J 1 base short, with 19 bases between. CDR1 and CDR2 (germline): SGHDN, FVKESK. The CDR3 is CASSRMRDLIWNTEAFF. As DNA, the CDR3 is TGTGCCAGCAGCCGGATGCGGGACCTAATCTGGAACACTGAAGCTTTCTTT.